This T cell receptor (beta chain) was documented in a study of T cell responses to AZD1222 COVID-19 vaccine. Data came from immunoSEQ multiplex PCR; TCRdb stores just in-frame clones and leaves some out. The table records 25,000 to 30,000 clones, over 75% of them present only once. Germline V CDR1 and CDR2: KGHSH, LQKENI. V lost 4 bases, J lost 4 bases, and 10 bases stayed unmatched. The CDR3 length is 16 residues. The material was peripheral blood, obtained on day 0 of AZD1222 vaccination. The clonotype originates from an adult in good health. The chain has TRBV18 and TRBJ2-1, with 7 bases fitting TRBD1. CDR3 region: CASSLMTGSVYNEQFF. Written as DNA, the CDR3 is TGTGCCAGCTCACTCATGACAGGGAGTGTTTACAATGAGCAGTTCTTC.